This T cell receptor (beta chain) came from a study of beta chain bispecific antibodies for T cell cancers. Notes on the study in general: Most targeted TRBV signal came from the leukemia cell line cells, not normal T cells.

TCRdb reprocessed the 5' RACE reads via MiXCR and lists one record per CDR3 protein. The data show 20,000 or so distinct CDR3 sequences, over 2.5% seen once. Blood mononuclear cells were expanded for two to three days using either OKT3 anti-CD3 antibody or CD3/CD28 beads. This clonotype was observed at least ten times. Its antigen is as yet unknown. The length of the CDR3 is 12 residues. Trimming removed 5 bases from V and 4 bases from J, with 11 bases in between. In germline, CDR1 is GTSNPN, CDR2 SVGIG (reference sequence). The sequenced material came from healthy donor T cells cultured with leukemia cells. The clonotype originates from a human donor in good health. Some clones in this sample may be carry-over from other donors' samples. The rearrangement joins TRBV30 to TRBJ2-5, with D perhaps matching TRBD2 (6 bases). The DNA of the CDR3 is TGTGCCTGGTCTTGGGGAGGAGAGACCCAGTACTTC. Translated: CAWSWGGETQYF.